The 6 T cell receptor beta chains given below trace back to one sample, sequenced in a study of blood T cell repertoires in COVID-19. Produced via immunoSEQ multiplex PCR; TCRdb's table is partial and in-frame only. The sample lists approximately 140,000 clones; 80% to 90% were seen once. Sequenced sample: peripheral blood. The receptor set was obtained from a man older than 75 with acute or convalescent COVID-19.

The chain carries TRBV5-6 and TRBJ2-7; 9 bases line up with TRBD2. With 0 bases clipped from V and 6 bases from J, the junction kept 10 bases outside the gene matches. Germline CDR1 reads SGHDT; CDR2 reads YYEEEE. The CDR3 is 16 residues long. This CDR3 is CASSLGYAGGPGEQYF. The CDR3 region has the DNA TGTGCCAGCAGCTTGGGATACGCGGGAGGGCCGGGCGAGCAGTACTTC.

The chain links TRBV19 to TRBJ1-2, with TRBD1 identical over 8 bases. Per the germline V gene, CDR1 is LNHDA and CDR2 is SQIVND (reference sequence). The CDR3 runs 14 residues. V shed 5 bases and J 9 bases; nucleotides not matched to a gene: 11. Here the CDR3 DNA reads TGTGCCAGTAGTCTCGGGACAGGCGGATTAAGCTACACCTTC. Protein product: CASSLGTGGLSYTF.

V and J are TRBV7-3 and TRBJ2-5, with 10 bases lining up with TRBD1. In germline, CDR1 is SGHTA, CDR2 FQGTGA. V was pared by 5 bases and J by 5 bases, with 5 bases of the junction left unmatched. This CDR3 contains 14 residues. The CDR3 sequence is CASSTTGGRETQYF. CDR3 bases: TGTGCCAGCAGCACGACAGGGGGCAGGGAGACCCAGTACTTC. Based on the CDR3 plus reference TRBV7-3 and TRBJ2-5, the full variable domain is GAGVSQTPSNKVTEKGKYVELRCDPISGHTALYWYRQSLGQGPEFLIYFQGTGAADDSGLPNDRFFAVRPEGSVSTLKIQRTERGDSAVYLCASSTTGGRETQYFGPGTRLLVL.

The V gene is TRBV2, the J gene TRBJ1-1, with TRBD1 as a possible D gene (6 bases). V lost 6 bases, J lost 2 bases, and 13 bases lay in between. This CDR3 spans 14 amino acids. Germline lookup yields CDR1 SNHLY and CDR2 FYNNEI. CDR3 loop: CASRDDRINTEAFF. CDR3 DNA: TGTGCCAGCAGGGACGACAGGATCAACACTGAAGCTTTCTTT.

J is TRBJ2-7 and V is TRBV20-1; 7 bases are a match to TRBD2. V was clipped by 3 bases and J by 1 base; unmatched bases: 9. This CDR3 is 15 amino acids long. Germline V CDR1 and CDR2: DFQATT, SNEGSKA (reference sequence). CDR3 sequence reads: CSASPMASGSYEQYF. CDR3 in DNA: TGCAGTGCTAGTCCGATGGCTAGCGGATCCTACGAGCAGTACTTC.

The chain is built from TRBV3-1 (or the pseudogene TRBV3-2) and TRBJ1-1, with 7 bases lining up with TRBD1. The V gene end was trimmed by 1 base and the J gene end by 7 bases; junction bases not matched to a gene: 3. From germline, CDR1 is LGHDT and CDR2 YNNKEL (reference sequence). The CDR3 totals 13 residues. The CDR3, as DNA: TGTGCCAGCAGCCAAGGGACAGGAAGTGAAGCTTTCTTT. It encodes CASSQGTGSEAFF.